This T cell receptor beta chain originates from a study of tumor-infiltrating lymphocytes in primary liver carcinoma. Overall study: Samples had roughly 3.5 to 8 million productive TCRbeta reads, comparable between tissue types.

The source material, roughly 18-30 mg of unsorted bulk tissue, was used to co-extract RNA and DNA. Reverse transcription of about 500 ng total RNA with a constant-region primer produced TCR beta cDNA. Modified slightly, ARM-PCR produced TCR beta libraries over three nested multiplex PCR rounds. Primers for the first two PCR rounds were TRBV1-TRBV30 forward primers and a C-beta reverse primer (roughly 10 cycles per round). MiXCR was run by TCRdb on the multiplex PCR reads, yielding one entry per CDR3 protein. Of roughly 190,000 distinct CDR3 sequences listed, 70% to 90% are singletons. Remarks on this clonotype: The junction departs from the called germline gene at one end, perhaps through a read error.

The CDR3 spans 13 residues. Germline V gene lookup returns CDR1 KGHDR and CDR2 SFDVKD. This sequence joins TRBV24-1 and TRBJ2-1, with D maybe TRBD2 (5 bases). The sequencing input was tumor tissue from primary liver carcinoma. This receptor was obtained from a man aged 35 to 55 with primary liver carcinoma and hepatitis B virus infection. The CDR3 nucleotides are TGTGCCAGCAGTCGCTTTTCGGCGGGTGAGCAGTTCTTC. This sequence encodes CASSRFSAGEQFF.